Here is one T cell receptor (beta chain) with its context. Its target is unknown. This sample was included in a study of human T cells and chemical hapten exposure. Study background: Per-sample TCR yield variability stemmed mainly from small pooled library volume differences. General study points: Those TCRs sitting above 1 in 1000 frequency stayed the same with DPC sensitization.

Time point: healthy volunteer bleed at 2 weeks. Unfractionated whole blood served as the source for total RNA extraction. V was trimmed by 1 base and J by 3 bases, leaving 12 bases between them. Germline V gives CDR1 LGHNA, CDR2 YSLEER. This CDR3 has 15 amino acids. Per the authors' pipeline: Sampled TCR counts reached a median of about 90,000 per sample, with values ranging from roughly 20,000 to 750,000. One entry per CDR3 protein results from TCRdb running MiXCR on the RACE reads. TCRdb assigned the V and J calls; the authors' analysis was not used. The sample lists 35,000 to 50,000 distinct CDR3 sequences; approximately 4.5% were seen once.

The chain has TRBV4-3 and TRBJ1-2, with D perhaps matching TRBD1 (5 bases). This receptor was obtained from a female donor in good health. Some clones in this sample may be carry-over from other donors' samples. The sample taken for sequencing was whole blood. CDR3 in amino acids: CASSQGSQGYYGYTF. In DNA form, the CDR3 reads TGCGCCAGCAGCCAAGGGTCGCAGGGCTACTATGGCTACACCTTC.